This is a list of T cell receptor beta chains from one sample in a study of blood T cell repertoires in COVID-19. Sequencing was performed with immunoSEQ multiplex PCR; in TCRdb, only in-frame clones are kept and a portion is missing. The table has roughly 280,000 clones, 75% to 90% seen once. The sequenced sample was PBMCs or T cells enriched from blood (not recorded which). These receptor sequences come from a woman aged 18 to 35 who had recovered from COVID-19. Both conserved end residues are part of each CDR3. Each record gives: CDR3 length, D gene, V gene, J gene, clone size, CDR3 DNA, CDR3 protein. The D gene is left open where the match is weak. Clone size appears in some rows only: once, few, many, or a class for an expanded clone.

14	TRBD1	TRBV9	TRBJ1-5	NA	TGTGCCAGCAGCGCCGGACAGGGTAGTCAGCCCCAGCATTTT	CASSAGQGSQPQHF
13	NA	TRBV5-6	TRBJ2-7	NA	TGTGCCAGCAGCTTAGGGGGACCCTACGAGCAGTACTTC	CASSLGGPYEQYF
12	NA	TRBV7-9	TRBJ1-2	once	TGTGCCAGCAGCTTACCCAGAAGTGGCTACACCTTC	CASSLPRSGYTF
14	NA	TRBV27	TRBJ2-2	NA	TGTGCCAGCAGTTTCGTTCCGAACACCGGGGAGCTGTTTTTT	CASSFVPNTGELFF
14	NA	TRBV27	TRBJ1-2	NA	TGTGCCAGCAGTTTAAGCAGGGACTTTGGAGGCTACACCTTC	CASSLSRDFGGYTF
14	TRBD1	TRBV27	TRBJ2-7	NA	TGTGCCAGCAGTTTATACTCTGACAGGGGCGAGCAGTACTTC	CASSLYSDRGEQYF
12	TRBD1	TRBV29-1	TRBJ2-1	NA	TGCAGCGTTGCACAGGGGAGAGGTGAGCAGTTCTTC	CSVAQGRGEQFF
14	TRBD1	TRBV5-1	TRBJ2-7	NA	TGCGCCAGCAGCTTTAGGGACAGGGGGTACGAGCAGTACTTC	CASSFRDRGYEQYF
18	TRBD2	TRBV5-4	TRBJ2-1	NA	TGTGCCAGCAGCCAGGGACTAGCGGGGGTGCCCCCTTACAATGAGCAGTTCTTC	CASSQGLAGVPPYNEQFF
13	TRBD1	TRBV6-5	TRBJ2-7	few	TGTGCCACCACCCGGGACAGTTCCTACGAGCAGTACTTC	CATTRDSSYEQYF
15	NA	TRBV3-1/TRBV3-2	TRBJ1-1	NA	TGTGCCAGCAGCCAAGAGGGACACCTGAACACTGAAGCTTTCTTT	CASSQEGHLNTEAFF
14	NA	TRBV5-1	TRBJ2-2	once	TGCGCCAGCAGCCTCTATGAGGTCACCGGGGAGCTGTTTTTT	CASSLYEVTGELFF